Shown below are 23 T cell receptor beta chains from a single sample sequenced in a study of CD8+ T cells in alopecia areata. Sequencing templates came from extracted RNA that was reverse transcribed into cDNA. Only in-frame clones appear in the TCRdb table, and some are missing; sequencing was by immunoSEQ multiplex PCR. The sample consists of some 150,000 clones, around two thirds of them appearing once. Sequencing was performed on CD8+ T cells sorted from blood. These receptors originate from a human donor in good health.

V gene TRBV7-8 combines with J gene TRBJ2-5, with D perhaps given as TRBD1 or TRBD2 (5 bases each). The germline V and J ends were trimmed by 2 bases and 3 bases, with 16 bases remaining between them. Germline CDR1 reads SGHVS; CDR2 reads FQNEAQ. The CDR3 totals 16 residues. The DNA for the CDR3 is TGTGCCAGCAGCTTAATCCCAGGGACGGAGGAAGAGACCCAGTACTTC. Its translation: CASSLIPGTEEETQYF.

The chain has TRBV7-9 and TRBJ2-6; a weak D match, TRBD1 (6 bases). Germline values: CDR1 SEHNR, CDR2 FQNEAQ (reference sequence). This CDR3 spans 17 amino acids. The germline V and J ends were trimmed by 5 bases and 0 bases, with 14 bases remaining between them. The CDR3 coding sequence is TGTGCCAGCAGCCCCGGACAGACCAGCTCTGGGGCCAACGTCCTGACTTTC. This sequence encodes CASSPGQTSSGANVLTF.

This clone was observed once. V is TRBV7-2 and J is TRBJ2-7, with 7 bases identical to TRBD2. The germline gives CDR1 SGHTA, CDR2 FQGNSA. J lost 6 bases, V lost 5 bases, and 7 bases had no gene match. The CDR3 consists of 13 residues. CDR3 nucleotide sequence: TGTGCCAGCAGCCTGACTAGCAACAGCGAGCAGTACTTC. It translates to CASSLTSNSEQYF. Based on the CDR3 plus reference TRBV7-2 and TRBJ2-7, the full variable domain is GAGVSQSPSNKVTEKGKDVELRCDPISGHTALYWYRQSLGQGLEFLIYFQGNSAPDKSGLPSDRFSAERTGGSVSTLTIQRTQQEDSAVYLCASSLTSNSEQYFGPGTRLTVT.

The chain recombines TRBV15 with TRBJ1-1, with TRBD1 as a possible D gene (6 bases). This CDR3 region has 13 residues. Trimming took off 1 base at V and 5 bases at J, with 8 bases between the two ends. Germline loops: CDR1 LNHNV, CDR2 YYDKDF (reference sequence). The CDR3 bases are TGTGCCACCAGCAGAGGAAGGGGGACTGAAGCTTTCTTT. Translating gives CATSRGRGTEAFF.

The chain uses TRBV9 and TRBJ2-7; weak D call: TRBD2 (6 bases). Trimming left V 0 bases short and J 5 bases short, with 15 bases between. The CDR3 length is 15 residues. The germline CDR1 and CDR2 sequences are SGDLS and YYNGEE. The CDR3, as DNA: TGTGCCAGCAGCGTAGCTGGGGAGGTTGTCGACGAGCAGTACTTC. Translation gives CASSVAGEVVDEQYF.

The chain uses TRBV9 and TRBJ2-7; 7 bases line up with TRBD2. J gave up 2 bases and V 3 bases, and 5 bases lay outside the gene matches. Germline lookup yields CDR1 SGDLS and CDR2 YYNGEE. CDR3 length: 14 amino acids. The CDR3 spells CASSEASGTYEQYF. The DNA for the CDR3 is TGTGCCAGCAGCGAGGCTAGCGGAACCTACGAGCAGTACTTC.

The CDR3 coding sequence is TGTGCCAGCAGTTGGGGTAGCGGGAGTAACTACGAGCAGTACTTC. Its protein is CASSWGSGSNYEQYF. This chain uses TRBV6-5 with TRBJ2-7; 9 nucleotides match TRBD2. V shed 4 bases, J shed 3 bases, and the junction held 7 bases outside the gene matches. Germline CDR1 reads MNHEY; CDR2 reads SVGAGI. There are 15 residues in the CDR3.

The genes are TRBV4-1 and TRBJ1-2; D may be TRBD1 (6 bases). The germline CDR1 and CDR2 sequences are MGHRA and YSYEKL. This CDR3 has 15 residues. V lost 4 bases to trimming and J lost 6 bases, with 18 bases between them. The chain's CDR3 is CASSPRKNRDDGYTF. CDR3 nucleotides: TGCGCCAGCAGCCCCCGAAAGAACAGGGACGATGGCTACACCTTC.

V and J are TRBV5-1 and TRBJ2-6; D tentatively fits TRBD1 or TRBD2 (5 bases each). Per the germline V gene, CDR1 is SGHRS and CDR2 is YFSETQ. The CDR3 consists of 16 residues. V was clipped by 7 bases and J by 4 bases, with 18 bases between them. CDR3 bases: TGCGCCAGCTTAGGGGCGGGCATCCAAGGGGCCAACGTCCTGACTTTC. It encodes CASLGAGIQGANVLTF. Drawing the rest from reference TRBV5-1 and TRBJ2-6, the complete variable domain is KAGVTQTPRYLIKTRGQQVTLSCSPISGHRSVSWYQQTPGQGLQFLFEYFSETQRNKGNFPGRFSGRQFSNSRSEMNVSTLELGDSALYLCASLGAGIQGANVLTFGAGSRLTVL.

The rearrangement uses TRBV6-5 and TRBJ2-7; D not resolved. CDR3 length equals 15 residues. Germline V gene data show CDR1 as MNHEY and CDR2 as SVGAGI. V shed 5 bases and J shed 0 bases, with 14 bases lying between them. The CDR3 loop reads CASSALLASSYEQYF. CDR3 nucleotide sequence: TGTGCCAGCAGTGCCTTGTTGGCCAGCTCCTACGAGCAGTACTTC.

This CDR3 reads CASSLVSEGGYTF. The CDR3 nucleotides read TGTGCCAGCAGCTTGGTTTCAGAAGGTGGCTACACCTTC. This rearrangement joins TRBV5-4 to TRBJ1-2; D remains unclear. CDR3 length: 13 residues. The germline gives CDR1 SGHNT, CDR2 YYREEE (reference sequence). Between the trimmed V and J ends, which lost 0 bases and 7 bases, there was a span of 10 bases.

The chain recombines TRBV6-4 with TRBJ1-5; D call uncertain. The CDR3 is 13 residues long. Germline CDR1 and CDR2: MRHNA and SNTAGT. Here the CDR3 reads CAAAEDSNQPQHF. The CDR3 DNA sequence: TGTGCTGCGGCAGAGGATAGCAATCAGCCCCAGCATTTT.

This clone has a handful of counts. The rearrangement joins TRBV7-9 to TRBJ2-4, with TRBD2 identical over 7 bases. The J segment lost 8 bases and the V segment lost 8 bases, leaving 12 bases of the junction unmatched. The CDR3 covers 14 residues. From germline, CDR1 is SEHNR and CDR2 FQNEAQ (reference sequence). In nucleotides, the CDR3 is TGTGCCAGCTCCTCTCCCGCGGGGGTAGACATTCAGTACTTC. Its translation is CASSSPAGVDIQYF.

The chain recombines TRBV4-1 with TRBJ2-1; 8 nucleotides align to TRBD2. This CDR3 comprises 20 residues. Germline V gene sequence: CDR1 MGHRA, CDR2 YSYEKL. Losses at the gene ends were 4 bases for V and 0 bases for J; bases not matched to a gene: 17. CDR3 residues: CASSPGGQPPTSGSYNEQFF. The CDR3 region has the DNA TGCGCCAGCAGCCCGGGAGGACAGCCCCCCACTAGCGGCTCCTACAATGAGCAGTTCTTC.

This clone has just a few counts. The gene calls are TRBV28 and TRBJ1-4, with 8 nucleotides matching TRBD1. Germline CDR1 is MDHEN and CDR2 is SYDVKM. CDR3 size: 15 residues. Losses at the gene ends were 7 bases for V and 4 bases for J; bases not matched to a gene: 8. The CDR3 DNA is TGTGCCAGCACACTGACTGGACAGGGTAATGAAAAACTGTTTTTT. Translation: CASTLTGQGNEKLFF.

The rearrangement joins TRBV27 to TRBJ1-5; D remains unclear. From germline, CDR1 is MNHEY and CDR2 SMNVEV (reference sequence). There are 14 residues in the CDR3. V dropped 0 bases and J dropped 4 bases, with 7 bases sitting between them. The CDR3 DNA is TGTGCCAGCAGTTTATCTGCCACTAATCAGCCCCAGCATTTT. Translating gives CASSLSATNQPQHF.

The chain is built from TRBV6-1 and TRBJ1-2, with D possibly being TRBD1 (5 bases). From germline, CDR1 is MNHNS and CDR2 SASEGT. Trimming shortened V by 8 bases and J by 2 bases, and 12 bases separated the two germline ends. The CDR3 has 13 residues. The CDR3: CASEEGSNYGYTF. CDR3 in DNA: TGTGCCAGCGAAGAGGGGTCAAACTATGGCTACACCTTC.

The CDR3 loop reads CASNFEGAPTDTQYF. Here the CDR3 DNA reads TGTGCCAGCAACTTTGAGGGGGCTCCCACAGATACGCAGTATTTT. The chain recombines TRBV9 with TRBJ2-3; 7 bases agree with TRBD1. J was trimmed by 2 bases and V by 6 bases; bases with no gene match: 9. The CDR3 covers 15 residues. The germline V gene has CDR1 SGDLS and CDR2 YYNGEE.

The chain recombines TRBV11-2 with TRBJ2-3, with 9 nucleotides matching TRBD2. The CDR3 totals 17 residues. V was clipped by 5 bases and J by 4 bases; unmatched bases: 13. Looked up from germline, CDR1 is SGHAT and CDR2 is FQNNGV. CDR3 loop: CASSPPLAGLGADTQYF. DNA for the CDR3: TGTGCCAGCAGCCCCCCACTAGCGGGCTTGGGTGCAGATACGCAGTATTTT. Full variable domain (outside the CDR3, taken from reference TRBV11-2 and TRBJ2-3): EAGVAQSPRYKIIEKRQSVAFWCNPISGHATLYWYQQILGQGPKLLIQFQNNGVVDDSQLPKDRFSAERLKGVDSTLKIQPAKLEDSAVYLCASSPPLAGLGADTQYFGPGTRLTVL.

The chain joins TRBV21-1 to TRBJ2-5; the DNA was not compared with TRBD2, the D call given in the table. TRBV21-1 is an annotated pseudogene. The CDR3 spans 11 residues. The CDR3 protein is CATPRGETQYF. As DNA, the CDR3 is TGTGCCACCCCTCGAGGAGAGACCCAGTACTTC.

The chain carries TRBV4-1 and TRBJ2-1, with 10 bases that match TRBD2. In germline, CDR1 is MGHRA, CDR2 YSYEKL. This CDR3 is 15 amino acids long. Trimming cost V 4 bases and J 3 bases; bases outside gene matches: 3. The CDR3, as DNA: TGCGCCAGCAGCCCAGGACTAGCGGTCTACAATGAGCAGTTCTTC. Translating gives CASSPGLAVYNEQFF.

For this clone: Compared with germline, one end of the junction differs, possibly owing to a read error. Here the CDR3 reads CASSLGRETQYF. CDR3 nucleotide sequence: TGTGCCAGCAGTTTGGGGCGGGAGACCCAGTACTTC. V gene TRBV10-2 combines with J gene TRBJ2-5, with TRBD1 as a possible D gene (5 bases). This CDR3 has 12 residues. Germline CDR1 WSHSY, CDR2 SAAADI.

This clone was picked up one time. In DNA form, the CDR3 reads TGTGCCAGCAGCTTGGAAGGTAACGAAAACATTCAGTACTTC. Protein product: CASSLEGNENIQYF. J is TRBJ2-4 and V is TRBV5-6; D unresolved. Germline V gene lookup returns CDR1 SGHDT and CDR2 YYEEEE. The CDR3 length is 14 residues. Deletions cut 0 bases from V and 5 bases from J, with 9 bases between.